The source of this TCR beta chain is a study of identical twins. Study-wide findings and caveats: Whereas memory repertoires showed no such difference, abundant cord blood beta clonotypes carried fewer insertions.

V was clipped by 6 bases and J by 1 base; unmatched bases: 3. The CDR3 consists of 14 residues. Germline CDR1 SNHLY, CDR2 FYNNEI. This clonotype occurred a few times. Its antigen is still unknown. A universal primer site arose from template switching, and cDNA bore unique molecular identifiers. A single record per CDR3 protein comes from TCRdb applying MiXCR to the 5' RACE reads. The table lists about 260,000 distinct CDR3 sequences, about 7.3% of them singletons. The sample was also linked to a second study, of yellow fever vaccine responses in identical twins.

The V gene is TRBV2, the J gene TRBJ2-3, with 8 bases lining up with TRBD1. This TCR derives from a woman under 30 in good health. The sample comprised memory (CD45RO+) T cells sorted from blood. CDR3 DNA: TGTGCCAGCAGGCCGACAGGGGGCACAGATACGCAGTATTTT. Translated: CASRPTGGTDTQYF.